The 30 T cell receptor beta chains listed next were all sequenced from one sample in a study of T cell changes during pregnancy in multiple sclerosis. This table comes from immunoSEQ multiplex PCR, and its TCRdb copy is limited to in-frame clones, with some not included. The table lists roughly 53,000 clones, 85% to 95% of them singletons, with about 0.7% in the top ten. The source was CD4+ T cells from peripheral blood mononuclear cells, collected in the third trimester of pregnancy. All receptors come from a female donor with multiple sclerosis, enrolled in a pregnancy study.

This chain links TRBV4-2 with TRBJ2-1; 9 nucleotides match TRBD2. V dropped 1 base and J dropped 2; count of bases not matched to a gene: 6. The CDR3 length is 17 residues. CDR1 is LGHNA and CDR2 is YNFKEQ in the germline V gene. CDR3 residues: CASSQGLREGTYNEQFF. CDR3 DNA: TGTGCCAGCAGCCAAGGGTTGCGGGAGGGAACCTACAATGAGCAGTTCTTC.

The V call is TRBV5-4, the J call TRBJ2-5, with TRBD2 identical over 15 bases. Germline V gene lookup returns CDR1 SGHNT and CDR2 YYREEE (reference sequence). With V trimmed by 3 bases and J by 5 bases, 11 bases remained unmatched. The CDR3 totals 18 residues. The CDR3 loop is CASSSSGLAGGFSETQYF. CDR3 sequence (DNA): TGTGCCAGCAGCTCGAGTGGACTAGCGGGAGGGTTTAGTGAGACCCAGTACTTC.

The chain joins TRBV5-1 to TRBJ1-2, with D possibly TRBD1 on 6 matching bases. CDR1 SGHRS and CDR2 YFSETQ come from the germline V gene. The V end lost 0 bases, the J end lost 6 bases, and 15 bases lay between the germline ends. This CDR3 has 15 amino acids. CDR3 sequence (DNA): TGCGCCAGCAGCTTGGAGGGACGGGACACCGATGGCTACACCTTC. Protein product: CASSLEGRDTDGYTF.

The rearrangement joins TRBV7-8 to TRBJ1-5; 9 nucleotides line up with TRBD1. CDR1 is SGHVS and CDR2 is FQNEAQ in the germline V gene. The CDR3 is 15 amino acids. The junction had 5 bases not matched to a gene; V was cut back by 3 bases and J by 5 bases. The CDR3 reads CASSFSGTGYQPQHF. The CDR3 DNA reads TGTGCCAGCAGCTTCTCGGGGACAGGGTATCAGCCCCAGCATTTT.

This chain links TRBV5-1 with TRBJ2-3, with 7 bases matching TRBD2. V shed 0 bases, J shed 3 bases, and the junction held 10 bases outside the gene matches. Per the germline V gene, CDR1 is SGHRS and CDR2 is YFSETQ. The CDR3 extends over 17 amino acids. This CDR3 is CASSLVSAGVSTDTQYF. CDR3 nucleotides: TGCGCCAGCAGCTTGGTGTCGGCGGGAGTATCAACAGATACGCAGTATTTT.

In regard to this clone: This sample also contains other DNA sequences that code for the same CDR3. The V call is TRBV18, the J call TRBJ2-7, with TRBD1 matching over 9 bases. CDR1 and CDR2 from the germline V gene are KGHSH and LQKENI. V lost 1 base, J lost 4 bases, and 2 bases stayed unmatched. The CDR3 loop spans 14 amino acids. This chain's CDR3 is CASSPRGQGYEQYF. CDR3 DNA sequence: TGTGCCAGCTCACCACGGGGACAGGGATACGAGCAGTACTTC.

The V gene is TRBV5-1, the J gene TRBJ1-2; tentative D call: TRBD1 (6 bases). Germline V gene data show CDR1 as SGHRS and CDR2 as YFSETQ. This CDR3 spans 14 amino acids. Trimming pared 7 bases from V and 3 bases from J, leaving 16 bases between. The CDR3 region is CASQLGSGDYGYTF. The CDR3 region has the DNA TGCGCCAGCCAGCTTGGATCAGGGGACTATGGCTACACCTTC.

The table lists this clone with a few counts. This rearrangement joins TRBV5-1 to TRBJ1-1; D call uncertain. The CDR3 consists of 14 residues. Germline lookup yields CDR1 SGHRS and CDR2 YFSETQ. Trimming removed 2 bases from V and 1 base from J, with 9 bases in between. The CDR3 spells CASSFEARNTEAFF. The CDR3, as DNA: TGCGCCAGCAGCTTTGAGGCCAGGAACACTGAAGCTTTCTTT. Complete variable domain (other parts from reference TRBV5-1 and TRBJ1-1): KAGVTQTPRYLIKTRGQQVTLSCSPISGHRSVSWYQQTPGQGLQFLFEYFSETQRNKGNFPGRFSGRQFSNSRSEMNVSTLELGDSALYLCASSFEARNTEAFFGQGTRLTVV.

CDR3: CASSFPGGNEQFF. CDR3 sequence (DNA): TGTGCCAGCAGTTTTCCAGGGGGGAATGAGCAGTTCTTC. V gene TRBV6-1 combines with J gene TRBJ2-1; D perhaps matches TRBD1 (7 bases). V gave up 5 bases and J gave up 7 bases, with 12 bases separating them. From germline, CDR1 is MNHNS and CDR2 SASEGT. The CDR3 spans 13 residues.

The chain has TRBV28 and TRBJ2-3, with 8 bases that match TRBD1. V shed 6 bases and J 7 bases; nucleotides not matched to a gene: 12. Germline V CDR1 and CDR2: MDHEN, SYDVKM. CDR3 size: 15 residues. CDR3: CASRSSGTGSHTQYF. For the CDR3, the DNA is TGTGCCAGCAGATCCTCTGGGACAGGATCACATACGCAGTATTTT.

The chain couples TRBV28 to TRBJ1-2, with a weak D call TRBD1 (6 bases). V was pared by 7 bases and J by 1 base, with 13 bases between. The CDR3 contains 14 residues. CDR1 is MDHEN, CDR2 SYDVKM, per germline. CDR3 loop: CASTFGQRNYGYTF. Here the CDR3 DNA reads TGTGCCAGCACCTTCGGACAGCGTAACTATGGCTACACCTTC.

V gene TRBV10-2 combines with J gene TRBJ1-1; possibly TRBD1 for D (6 bases). The CDR3 covers 14 residues. V was pared by 4 bases and J by 1 base, with 10 bases between. Looked up from germline, CDR1 is WSHSY and CDR2 is SAAADI. CDR3 in amino acids: CASSGGTRNTEAFF. Written as DNA, the CDR3 is TGCGCCAGCAGTGGGGGGACACGGAACACTGAAGCTTTCTTT.

The chain joins TRBV10-3 to TRBJ2-1; no definite D call. Germline CDR1 ENHRY, CDR2 SYGVKD. V was clipped by 4 bases and J by 6 bases, with 7 bases between them. The CDR3 sequence is 12 residues long. This CDR3 reads CAISASSNEQFF. CDR3 nucleotides: TGTGCCATCAGTGCTTCTAGCAATGAGCAGTTCTTC.

This chain uses TRBV29-1 with TRBJ2-7; TRBD2 aligns across 8 bases. J was trimmed by 0 bases and V by 6 bases; bases with no gene match: 7. The CDR3 has 14 amino acids. Per germline, CDR1 SQVTM and CDR2 ANQGSEA. The CDR3 sequence: CSVLLAASSYEQYF. DNA for the CDR3: TGCAGCGTCCTACTAGCGGCGAGCTCCTACGAGCAGTACTTC.

The gene calls are TRBV6-6 and TRBJ2-1; no clear D. The germline V gene encodes CDR1 MNHNY and CDR2 SVGAGI (reference sequence). V lost 2 bases and J 7 bases, leaving 6 bases between the germline ends. The CDR3 consists of 12 residues. The CDR3 DNA sequence: TGTGCCAGCAGTTACGACTTAAATGAGCAGTTCTTC. Protein: CASSYDLNEQFF.

The chain combines TRBV28 with TRBJ1-2; no reliable D call. This CDR3 has 13 amino acids. V was cut by 6 bases and J by 4 bases, with 12 bases left in between. Germline CDR1 and CDR2: MDHEN and SYDVKM. The CDR3 region is CASSTGVLYGYTF. The CDR3 nucleotides read TGTGCCAGCAGCACCGGAGTCCTCTATGGCTACACCTTC.

The chain is built from TRBV19 and TRBJ2-2; 11 bases agree with TRBD2. The CDR3 is 15 residues long. Trimming at V came to 8 bases and at J to 0 bases, leaving 2 bases not matched to a gene. The germline V gene has CDR1 LNHDA and CDR2 SQIVND (reference sequence). This CDR3 is CASGTSGSNTGELFF. The CDR3 DNA reads as TGTGCCAGTGGGACTAGCGGCTCGAACACCGGGGAGCTGTTTTTT.

This sequence joins TRBV5-5 and TRBJ2-1; D is unclear. V dropped 0 bases and J dropped 0 bases, with 10 bases sitting between them. Looked up from germline, CDR1 is SGHKS and CDR2 is YYEKEE (reference sequence). The CDR3 runs to 16 residues. The CDR3: CASSLVVASSYNEQFF. The DNA for the CDR3 is TGTGCCAGCAGCTTGGTTGTTGCTAGCTCCTACAATGAGCAGTTCTTC.

The rearrangement joins TRBV9 to TRBJ2-7; 14 nucleotides match TRBD2. The CDR3 contains 16 residues. CDR1 is SGDLS and CDR2 is YYNGEE in the germline V gene. The J segment lost 5 bases and the V segment lost 4 bases, leaving 8 bases of the junction unmatched. The CDR3 loop is CASSPGTSGSFHEQYF. The CDR3 DNA follows: TGTGCCAGCAGCCCTGGGACTAGCGGGAGCTTCCACGAGCAGTACTTC.

The chain is built from TRBV14 and TRBJ2-1; tentative D call: TRBD2 (6 bases). This CDR3 has 17 residues. Germline CDR1 reads SGHDN; CDR2 reads FVKESK. The V gene lost 4 bases and the J gene lost 8 bases, with 24 bases spanning the gap. This CDR3 is CASSPSRGKSPLDEQFF. As DNA, the CDR3 is TGTGCCAGCAGCCCGTCTCGCGGGAAGTCCCCTTTGGATGAGCAGTTCTTC.

The V call is TRBV19, the J call TRBJ1-1; TRBD1 is a possible D gene (6 bases). V was trimmed by 5 bases and J by 8 bases, leaving 15 bases between them. The CDR3 is made up of 13 amino acids. Germline CDR1 and CDR2: LNHDA and SQIVND (reference sequence). In DNA, the CDR3 is TGTGCCAGTAGTCCAACAGGGTTGGTAGAAGCTTTCTTT. This translates into CASSPTGLVEAFF.

V is TRBV6-5 and J is TRBJ2-2; D remains unclear. With 4 bases removed from V and 4 bases from J, the gap between germline ends came to 10 bases. Germline assignment: CDR1 MNHEY and CDR2 SVGAGI. The CDR3 length is 14 residues. This chain's CDR3 is CASSFSTLTGELFF. DNA of the CDR3: TGTGCCAGCAGTTTTTCGACTCTCACCGGGGAGCTGTTTTTT.

The CDR3 region is CARAVPGTEAFF. The CDR3, as DNA: TGTGCCCGTGCAGTACCTGGCACTGAAGCTTTCTTT. The chain has TRBV2 and TRBJ1-1, with D uncertain. Trimming removed 11 bases at V and 4 bases at J, with 14 bases between. This CDR3 region has 12 residues. CDR1 is SNHLY and CDR2 is FYNNEI in the germline V gene.

This rearrangement joins TRBV2 to TRBJ1-1, with 8 bases identical to TRBD1. The CDR3 is made up of 15 amino acids. V lost 6 bases and J lost 3; bases outside the gene matches: 9. Per the germline V gene, CDR1 is SNHLY and CDR2 is FYNNEI. CDR3 nucleotide sequence: TGTGCCAGCAGGGGACCCGGACAGGGAGACACTGAAGCTTTCTTT. This encodes CASRGPGQGDTEAFF.

The chain carries TRBV25-1 and TRBJ2-3; tentatively, D is TRBD2 (5 bases). The CDR3 runs to 15 residues. Germline V lookup: CDR1 MGHDK, CDR2 SYGVNS. The ends were cut back, 4 bases at V and 1 base at J, with 12 bases in the middle. The CDR3 reads CASSAASPRTDTQYF. The DNA for the CDR3 is TGTGCCAGCAGTGCAGCTAGCCCCCGCACAGATACGCAGTATTTT.

This chain connects TRBV27 to TRBJ1-2; 10 nucleotides agree with TRBD1. Unmatched junction bases numbered 7, after V lost 6 bases and J lost 0 bases. CDR3 length equals 16 residues. The germline V gene has CDR1 MNHEY and CDR2 SMNVEV (reference sequence). CDR3 residues: CASRRDRGMANYGYTF. As DNA, the CDR3 is TGTGCCAGCAGGAGGGACAGGGGCATGGCTAACTATGGCTACACCTTC.

Turning to this clone: The same CDR3 can be traced to other DNA sequences in this sample. The chain links TRBV7-8 to TRBJ1-1; D remains ambiguous. The CDR3 loop spans 12 amino acids. The germline V and J ends were trimmed by 2 bases and 8 bases, with 9 bases remaining between them. Germline values: CDR1 SGHVS, CDR2 FQNEAQ. The CDR3 coding sequence is TGTGCCAGCAGCTTAACGGGATTCGAAGCTTTCTTT. As protein: CASSLTGFEAFF.

The V call is TRBV11-3, the J call TRBJ2-2; D not resolved. The CDR3 sequence is 14 residues long. Germline V gives CDR1 SGHNT, CDR2 YENEEA. The ends were cut back, 2 bases at V and 6 bases at J, with 10 bases in the middle. CDR3 sequence: CASSLNRIAGELFF. The CDR3 DNA reads TGTGCCAGCAGCTTAAATAGAATCGCCGGGGAGCTGTTTTTT.

A single count supports this clone. V and J are TRBV28 and TRBJ2-4, with 15 bases identical to TRBD2. The CDR3 runs 19 residues. With 3 bases clipped from V and 1 base from J, the junction kept 7 bases outside the gene matches. Germline-derived CDR1 and CDR2 are MDHEN and SYDVKM. The CDR3 here is CASSFHPGTSGRAKNIQYF. DNA of the CDR3: TGTGCCAGCAGTTTCCATCCCGGGACTAGCGGGAGGGCCAAAAACATTCAGTACTTC. The full variable domain, completed using reference TRBV28 and TRBJ2-4, is DVKVTQSSRYLVKRTGEKVFLECVQDMDHENMFWYRQDPGLGLRLIYFSYDVKMKEKGDIPEGYSVSREKKERFSLILESASTNQTSMYLCASSFHPGTSGRAKNIQYFGAGTRLSVL.

The V and J genes are TRBV28 and TRBJ2-7; D gene unclear. The germline gives CDR1 MDHEN, CDR2 SYDVKM. CDR3 length: 15 residues. Between the trimmed V and J ends, which lost 5 bases and 7 bases, there was a span of 21 bases. The CDR3 loop is CASSPDRVHDWEQYF. As DNA, the CDR3 is TGTGCCAGCAGTCCCGACCGGGTGCACGATTGGGAGCAGTACTTC.